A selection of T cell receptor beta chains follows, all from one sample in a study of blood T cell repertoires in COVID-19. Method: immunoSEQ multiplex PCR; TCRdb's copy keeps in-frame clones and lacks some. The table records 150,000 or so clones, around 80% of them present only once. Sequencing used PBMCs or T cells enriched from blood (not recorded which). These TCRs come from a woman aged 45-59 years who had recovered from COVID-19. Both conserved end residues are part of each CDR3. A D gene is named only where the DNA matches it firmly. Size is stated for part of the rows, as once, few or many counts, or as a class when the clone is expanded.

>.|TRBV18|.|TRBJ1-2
TGTGCCAGCTCACCAGGGAAAACAGGGACCTCCTATGGCTACACCTTC
CASSPGKTGTSYGYTF
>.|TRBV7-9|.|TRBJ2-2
TGTGCCAGCAGCTTAGCCGGGGGGCCCTTAGCCGGGGAGCTGTTTTTT
CASSLAGGPLAGELFF
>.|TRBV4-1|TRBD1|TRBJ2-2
TGCGCCAGCAGCCGTAGACAGGGGGCCAATGACCCCGGGGAGCTGTTTTTT
CASSRRQGANDPGELFF
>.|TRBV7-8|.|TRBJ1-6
TGTGCCAGCAGCCTGGGGACTTATTCACCCCTCCACTTT
CASSLGTYSPLHF
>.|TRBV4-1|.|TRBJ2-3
TGCGCCAGCAGCCAGGAGGGGGCAGAGGATACGCAGTATTTT
CASSQEGAEDTQYF
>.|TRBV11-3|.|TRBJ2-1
TGTGCCAGCAGCTTAGATCCGGCACAGAACGATGAGCAGTTCTTC
CASSLDPAQNDEQFF
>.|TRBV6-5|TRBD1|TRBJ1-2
TGTGCCAGCAGTCTTAGGACAGGGGCGGGCTATGGCTACACCTTC
CASSLRTGAGYGYTF
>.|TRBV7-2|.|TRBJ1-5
TGTGCCAGCAGCGTACACAGGGTTAGCAATCAGCCCCAGCATTTT
CASSVHRVSNQPQHF
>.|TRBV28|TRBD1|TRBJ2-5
TGTGCCAGCAGTCAAGGGGACAGGCAAGAGACCCAGTACTTC
CASSQGDRQETQYF
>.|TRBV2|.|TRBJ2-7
TGTGCCAGCGGTGCCTCACAGGGCACCGAGCAGTACTTC
CASGASQGTEQYF
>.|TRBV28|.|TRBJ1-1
TGTGCCAGCAGTTCACAGGCGAACACTGAAGCTTTCTTT
CASSSQANTEAFF
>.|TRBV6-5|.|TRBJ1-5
TGTGCCAGCAGTTACGACAAGGAACTTAATCAGCCCCAGCATTTT
CASSYDKELNQPQHF
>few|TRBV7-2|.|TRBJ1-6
TGTGCCAGCAGACGGGACACCACTTCACCCCTCCACTTT
CASRRDTTSPLHF
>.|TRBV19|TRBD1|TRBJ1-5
TGTGCCAGTAGTTTCCGGGACAGGGAAAATCAGCCCCAGCATTTT
CASSFRDRENQPQHF
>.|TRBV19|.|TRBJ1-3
TGTGCCAGTAACCGACAGACTCTCTCTGGAAACACCATATATTTT
CASNRQTLSGNTIYF
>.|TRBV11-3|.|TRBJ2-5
TGTGCCAGCAGCTTAGGGACAGGCGGGGCCCAGTACTTC
CASSLGTGGAQYF
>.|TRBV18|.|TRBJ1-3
TGTGCCAGCTCACCAGTAGGGGCTGGAAACACCATATATTTT
CASSPVGAGNTIYF
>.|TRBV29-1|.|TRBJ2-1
TGCAGCGTTGACACCGGGCCTCTCGGGGATGAGCAGTTCTTC
CSVDTGPLGDEQFF
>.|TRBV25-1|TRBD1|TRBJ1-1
TGTGCCAGCAGTGCCCAGGGGGCGGGAGCTGAAGCTTTCTTT
CASSAQGAGAEAFF
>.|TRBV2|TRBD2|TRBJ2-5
TGTGCCAGCAGTCTTAGCGGGGGGGCAATACTCCCGTACTTC
CASSLSGGAILPYF
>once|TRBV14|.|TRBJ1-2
TGTGCCAGCAGCCAAGTGTCGTATGGCTACACCTTC
CASSQVSYGYTF
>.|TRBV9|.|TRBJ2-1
TGTGCCAGCAGCGTAGCCGACTCCACCTACAATGAGCAGTTCTTC
CASSVADSTYNEQFF
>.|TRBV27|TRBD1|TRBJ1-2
TGTGCCAGCAGCCGCCGACAGGGAGACTATGGCTACACCTTC
CASSRRQGDYGYTF
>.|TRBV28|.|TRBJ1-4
TGTGCCAGCAGACCCCCAGGAGGGAGTGAAAAACTGTTTTTT
CASRPPGGSEKLFF
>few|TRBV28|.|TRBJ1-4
TGTGCTACGACAGGTGAAAAACTGTTTTTT
CATTGEKLFF
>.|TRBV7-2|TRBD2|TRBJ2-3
TGTGCCAGCAGCTTAGTGACGCTGGGAGGGATGGATACGCAGTATTTT
CASSLVTLGGMDTQYF
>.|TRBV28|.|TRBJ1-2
TGTGCCAGCAGTTTTCCCATCACCTTC
CASSFPITF